The clone carrying this T cell receptor beta chain was seen a handful of times. As yet, its antigen is unknown. Only healthy Caucasians were included as donors. The entry originates in a study of identical twins. Findings of the study overall: Cross-sectional statistical analysis, not tracking of the same donors, underpinned the conclusions.

Germline values: CDR1 SGDLS, CDR2 YYNGEE. V was shortened by 0 bases and J by 2 bases, with 15 bases between the two germline ends. The CDR3 contains 16 residues. TCRdb re-called the 5' RACE reads with MiXCR, one entry per CDR3 protein. The sample shows about 570,000 distinct CDR3 sequences, 7.5% to 10% of them seen only once. These same records also appear under a second study, on yellow fever vaccine responses in identical twins.

The gene calls are TRBV9 and TRBJ2-7; D unresolved. Material for sequencing was PBMCs. The TCR comes from a woman aged 18-30 years in good health. The CDR3 spells CASSVAVGWGTYEQYF. The DNA for the CDR3 is TGTGCCAGCAGCGTAGCGGTTGGATGGGGAACCTACGAGCAGTACTTC. Variable domain in full (rest from reference TRBV9 and TRBJ2-7): DSGVTQTPKHLITATGQRVTLRCSPRSGDLSVYWYQQSLDQGLQFLIQYYNGEERAKGNILERFSAQQFPDLHSELNLSSLELGDSALYFCASSVAVGWGTYEQYFGPGTRLTVT.